This TCR beta chain comes out of a study of monozygotic twins with inflammatory bowel disease. Notes on the study in general: Repertoire similarity did not differ between concordant and discordant twins, perhaps due to limited power. Distinguishing T cell subtypes was not possible.

Every donor provided one blood sample measuring more than 2 ml. cDNA for TCRalpha and TCRbeta was amplified by nested PCRs of roughly 16 then nine to ten cycles. TCRdb reprocessed the 5' RACE reads and keeps a single row for each CDR3 protein, giving no DNA. The sample data list just over 300,000 distinct CDR3 sequences. Details on this clonotype: No antigen is known for it.

CDR1 DFQATT and CDR2 SNEGSKA come from the germline V gene (reference sequence). The CDR3 contains 12 residues. The TCR originated in a human donor with ulcerative colitis or Crohn's disease, or a healthy co-twin of an affected twin (not recorded which). This rearrangement joins TRBV20-1 to TRBJ2-7. Sample: blood. The CDR3 is CSARWLTYEQYF.